Presented here are 12 T cell receptor beta chains from one specimen sequenced in a study of CD8 T cells in Susac syndrome. RNA was extracted with the RNeasy kit, and a quantity of 0.5 to 1 ug was reverse transcribed using random hexamers. TCRdb redid the calling of the immunoSEQ multiplex PCR reads with MiXCR, one entry per CDR3 protein. The sample lists about 200,000 distinct CDR3 sequences, roughly 94% seen once, with approximately 0.094% in the top ten. The material sequenced was CD4+ T cells from PBMCs. Receptor source: a human donor in good health.

The chain links TRBV9 to TRBJ2-1; D not certain. The CDR3 extends over 13 amino acids. From germline, CDR1 is SGDLS and CDR2 YYNGEE. V was trimmed by 0 bases and J by 8 bases, leaving 9 bases between them. The CDR3 loop reads CASSVEITDEQFF. For the CDR3, the DNA is TGTGCCAGCAGCGTAGAGATAACGGATGAGCAGTTCTTC.

The rearrangement uses TRBV5-1 and TRBJ2-3; unclear D gene. CDR1 is SGHRS, CDR2 YFSETQ, per germline. There are 15 residues in the CDR3. Trimming left V 3 bases short and J 0 bases short, with 11 bases between. The CDR3, as DNA: TGCGCCAGCAGCTCCGACACGTCTAGCACAGATACGCAGTATTTT. Translating gives CASSSDTSSTDTQYF.

V and J are TRBV5-1 and TRBJ2-5; D is perhaps TRBD1 or TRBD2 (6 bases each). Germline V gene sequence: CDR1 SGHRS, CDR2 YFSETQ. V was cut by 1 base and J by 5 bases, with 12 bases left in between. This CDR3 has 14 residues. CDR3 DNA: TGCGCCAGCAGCTTGTCCGGGGGCTTCGAGACCCAGTACTTC. Translated: CASSLSGGFETQYF.

The sample holds one count of this clonotype. The chain has TRBV30 and TRBJ2-2, with D unclear. The ends were cut back, 2 bases at V and 9 bases at J, with 13 bases in the middle. The CDR3 spans 13 residues. Germline V lookup: CDR1 GTSNPN, CDR2 SVGIG (reference sequence). In nucleotides, the CDR3 is TGTGCCTGGAGTCAATTCCCCGTCCGGGAGCTGTTTTTT. Its translation is CAWSQFPVRELFF.

CDR3 loop: CASSDPPGHSQETQYF. The CDR3 DNA follows: TGTGCCAGCAGTGATCCTCCGGGACACAGCCAAGAGACCCAGTACTTC. The chain uses TRBV25-1 and TRBJ2-5, with a weak D call TRBD1 (6 bases). Germline CDR1 and CDR2: MGHDK and SYGVNS. The CDR3 has 16 residues. The germline V and J ends were trimmed by 3 bases and 1 base, with 15 bases remaining between them.

CDR3 nucleotides: TGCAGCGTCGGGGGGGACCGCGTAAGCTCCTACAATGAGCAGTTCTTC. Its translation: CSVGGDRVSSYNEQFF. V gene TRBV29-1 combines with J gene TRBJ2-1; TRBD2 agrees at 8 bases. This CDR3 has 16 amino acids. V dropped 6 bases and J dropped 0; count of bases not matched to a gene: 10. Germline V gene sequence: CDR1 SQVTM, CDR2 ANQGSEA.

The chain carries TRBV9 and TRBJ1-2; D gene unclear. CDR1 is SGDLS, CDR2 YYNGEE, per germline. The V and J ends lost 4 bases and 2 bases respectively, with 15 bases between them. The CDR3 extends over 15 amino acids. The CDR3 nucleotides read TGTGCCAGCAGCTCCAGACACCCGGCGAACTATGGCTACACCTTC. The encoded protein is CASSSRHPANYGYTF.

The chain couples TRBV2 to TRBJ2-7, with D tentatively TRBD1 (7 bases). V lost 11 bases to trimming and J lost 7 bases, with 24 bases between them. This CDR3 has 14 amino acids. CDR1 is SNHLY and CDR2 is FYNNEI in the germline V gene. CDR3 amino acids: CAGAGRGRIREQYF. The CDR3 DNA follows: TGTGCCGGGGCGGGAAGGGGGCGAATAAGGGAGCAGTACTTC.

This chain links TRBV5-4 with TRBJ2-5; D possibly corresponds to TRBD2 (7 bases). Per the germline V gene, CDR1 is SGHNT and CDR2 is YYREEE (reference sequence). The ends were cut back, 2 bases at V and 5 bases at J, with 13 bases in the middle. The CDR3 length is 14 residues. The CDR3 nucleotides are TGTGCCAGCAGCTTCGCGGGGGCGGGGGAGACCCAGTACTTC. This gives the protein CASSFAGAGETQYF.

This clonotype was seen once. The rearrangement uses TRBV6-6 and TRBJ2-7; 7 nucleotides line up with TRBD1. This CDR3 has 14 amino acids. Germline CDR1 and CDR2: MNHNY and SVGAGI (reference sequence). The ends lost 6 bases at V and 6 bases at J; junction bases unmatched: 11. The CDR3 DNA is TGTGCCAGCAGGGCTGGATTGACAGGGAGCGAGCAGTACGTC. It encodes CASRAGLTGSEQYV.

The genes are TRBV25-1 and TRBJ2-6; tentative D call: TRBD1 (6 bases). Deletions cut 3 bases from V and 10 bases from J, with 10 bases between. In germline, CDR1 is MGHDK, CDR2 SYGVNS. The CDR3 totals 13 residues. The DNA of the CDR3 is TGTGCCAGCAGTGAGGGGACACCGAACGTCCTGACTTTC. Translation gives CASSEGTPNVLTF.

V gene TRBV19 combines with J gene TRBJ1-2; 7 bases align to TRBD1. From germline, CDR1 is LNHDA and CDR2 SQIVND (reference sequence). The length of the CDR3 is 14 residues. With 5 bases clipped from V and 4 bases from J, the junction kept 7 bases outside the gene matches. The DNA of the CDR3 is TGTGCCAGTAGTGTCGGGACAGATGCCTATGGCTACACCTTC. Residues: CASSVGTDAYGYTF.